This T cell receptor beta chain was recorded in a study of Graves' ophthalmopathy and Graves' hyperthyroidism. Amplifying from RNA transcripts, the study obtained TCR beta CDR3 regions. Second-round multiplex PCR came after first-round RT-PCR with HTBI primers. TCRdb called the multiplex PCR reads again in MiXCR, with one record for every CDR3 protein. The sample lists fewer than 350,000 distinct CDR3 sequences, roughly 15% occurring once. Disease in donors with ophthalmopathy had moderate-to-severe activity, CAS ≥3, NOSPECS ≥4 and under 3 months' duration. Overall study findings and caveats: Most expanded thyroid clonotypes above 0.001 frequency also appeared in blood.

This clonotype was picked up many times. Its antigen is still unknown. The CDR3 is 15 amino acids. V was shortened by 6 bases and J by 5 bases, with 22 bases between the two germline ends. The V gene's germline CDR1 is DFQATT and CDR2 SNEGSKA (reference sequence). This clonotype was obtained from an adult man with Graves' ophthalmopathy. The sequenced sample was peripheral blood. J is TRBJ2-5 and V is TRBV20-1, with a weak D call TRBD1 (6 bases). The CDR3 sequence is CSARGAPIRFETQYF. In DNA form, the CDR3 reads TGCAGTGCCAGGGGAGCCCCCATTAGGTTCGAGACCCAGTACTTC.